The clone carrying this TCR beta chain was recorded a few times. The antigen is undetermined. TCR cDNA received a 3' ligated oligonucleotide that carried a UMI. Reverse transcription used DNase-treated unsorted total RNA, aiming for roughly 1 to 1000 ng. V lost 5 bases to trimming and J lost 8 bases, with 13 bases between them. CDR1 and CDR2 from the germline V gene are SGHTA and FQGNSA. This CDR3 has 14 residues. This record belongs to a study of naive and memory T cell subsets. Findings of the study overall: This RNA-based method may be sensitive to activation-related transcript changes.

Amplification of ligated cDNA took four PCR rounds with SP2 and nested alpha and beta constant primers. For blood and skin samples, reverse transcription used TCR alpha and beta constant primers. Each CDR3 protein gets one entry after TCRdb re-called the 5' RACE reads with MiXCR. The sample gives over 45,000 distinct CDR3 sequences, over 6% of which show up once; 9.8% is in the top ten. The chain is built from TRBV7-2 and TRBJ1-6; D is uncertain. This receptor was taken from a female donor in good health. CDR3 loop: CASSPTYFDSPLHF. CDR3 nucleotide sequence: TGTGCCAGCAGCCCCACATATTTTGATTCACCCCTCCACTTT.